This T cell receptor beta chain was sequenced during a study of T cell changes during pregnancy in multiple sclerosis. The assay was immunoSEQ multiplex PCR, and TCRdb's table has in-frame clones only and misses some. The sample has around 80,000 clones; about 90% are singletons. Germline lookup yields CDR1 LGHNA and CDR2 YNFKEQ. This CDR3 is 12 amino acids long. V was pared by 4 bases and J by 3 bases, with 7 bases between. Only a few counts were recorded for this clone. This chain uses TRBV4-2 with TRBJ2-7; tentative D call: TRBD1 (5 bases). The receptor comes from a female donor with multiple sclerosis, enrolled in a pregnancy study. Material: peripheral blood, obtained before pregnancy. CDR3 in amino acids: CASSPDSYEQYF. For the CDR3, the DNA is TGTGCCAGCAGCCCTGACAGCTACGAGCAGTACTTC.